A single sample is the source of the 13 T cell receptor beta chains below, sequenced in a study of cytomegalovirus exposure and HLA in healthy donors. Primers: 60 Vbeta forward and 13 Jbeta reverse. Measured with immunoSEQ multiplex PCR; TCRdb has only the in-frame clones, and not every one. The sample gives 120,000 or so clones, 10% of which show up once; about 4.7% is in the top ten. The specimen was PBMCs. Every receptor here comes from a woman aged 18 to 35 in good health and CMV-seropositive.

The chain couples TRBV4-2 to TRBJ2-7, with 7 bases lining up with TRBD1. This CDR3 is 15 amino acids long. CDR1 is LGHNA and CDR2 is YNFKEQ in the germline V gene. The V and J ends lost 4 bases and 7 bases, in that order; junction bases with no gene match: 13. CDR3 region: CASSLYWDSPAEQYF. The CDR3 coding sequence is TGTGCCAGCAGCCTTTATTGGGACAGTCCTGCAGAGCAGTACTTC.

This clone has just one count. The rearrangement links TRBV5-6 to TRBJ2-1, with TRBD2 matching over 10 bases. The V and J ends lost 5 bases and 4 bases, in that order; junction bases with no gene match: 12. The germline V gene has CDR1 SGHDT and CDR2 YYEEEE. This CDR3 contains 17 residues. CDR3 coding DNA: TGTGCCAGCAGAGTGACAAGCGGGAGGGGTCTTTACAATGAGCAGTTCTTC. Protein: CASRVTSGRGLYNEQFF.

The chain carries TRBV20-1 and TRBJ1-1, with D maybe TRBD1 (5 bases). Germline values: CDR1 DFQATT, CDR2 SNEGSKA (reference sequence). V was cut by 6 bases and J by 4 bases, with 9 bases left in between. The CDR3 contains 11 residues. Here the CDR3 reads CSARVSTEAFF. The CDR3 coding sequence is TGCAGTGCCAGGGTTAGCACTGAAGCTTTCTTT.

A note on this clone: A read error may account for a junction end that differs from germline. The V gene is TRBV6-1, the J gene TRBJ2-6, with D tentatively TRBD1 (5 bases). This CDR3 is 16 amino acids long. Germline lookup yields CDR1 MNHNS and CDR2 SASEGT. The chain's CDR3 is CASSARAQSGANFLTF. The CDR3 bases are TGTGCCAGCAGTGCCAGAGCCCAATCTGGGGCCAACTTCCTGACTTTC.

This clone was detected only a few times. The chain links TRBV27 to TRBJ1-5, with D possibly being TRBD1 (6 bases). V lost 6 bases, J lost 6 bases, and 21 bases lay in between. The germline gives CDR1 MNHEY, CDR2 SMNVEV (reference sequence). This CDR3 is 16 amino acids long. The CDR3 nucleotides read TGTGCCAGCAGGCTGACTGGGCAGGGGAGCGTTCAGCCCCAGCATTTT. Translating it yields CASRLTGQGSVQPQHF.

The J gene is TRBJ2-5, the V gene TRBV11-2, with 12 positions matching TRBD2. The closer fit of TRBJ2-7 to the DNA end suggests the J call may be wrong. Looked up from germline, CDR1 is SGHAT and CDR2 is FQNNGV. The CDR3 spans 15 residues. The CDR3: CASSPEGLAGYEQYF. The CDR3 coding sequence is TGTGCCAGCAGCCCCGAGGGACTAGCGGGCTACGAGCAGTACTTC.

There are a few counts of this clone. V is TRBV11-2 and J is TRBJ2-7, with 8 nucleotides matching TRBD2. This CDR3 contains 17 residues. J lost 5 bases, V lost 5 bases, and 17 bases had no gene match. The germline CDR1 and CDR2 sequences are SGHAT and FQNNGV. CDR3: CASSPPTSGHPGDEQYF. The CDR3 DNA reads TGTGCCAGCAGCCCTCCCACTAGCGGCCACCCGGGGGACGAGCAGTACTTC.

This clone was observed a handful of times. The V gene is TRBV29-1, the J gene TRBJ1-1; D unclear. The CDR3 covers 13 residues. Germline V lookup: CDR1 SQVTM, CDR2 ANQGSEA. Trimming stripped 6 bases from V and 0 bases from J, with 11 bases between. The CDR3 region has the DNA TGCAGCGTACAAACAGTTATGAACACTGAAGCTTTCTTT. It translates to CSVQTVMNTEAFF.

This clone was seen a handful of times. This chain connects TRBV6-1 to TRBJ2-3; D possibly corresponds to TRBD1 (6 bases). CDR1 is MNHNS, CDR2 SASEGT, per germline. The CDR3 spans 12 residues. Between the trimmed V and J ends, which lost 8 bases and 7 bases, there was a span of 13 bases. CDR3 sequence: CASGPTGNTQYF. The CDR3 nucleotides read TGTGCCAGCGGGCCAACAGGGAATACGCAGTATTTT.

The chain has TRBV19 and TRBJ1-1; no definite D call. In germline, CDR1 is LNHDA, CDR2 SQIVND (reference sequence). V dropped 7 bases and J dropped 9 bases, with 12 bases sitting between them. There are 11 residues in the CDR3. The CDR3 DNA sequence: TGTGCCAGTAAGGGCACGGGGAAAGCTTTCTTT. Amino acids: CASKGTGKAFF. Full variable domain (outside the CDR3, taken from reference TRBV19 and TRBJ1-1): DGGITQSPKYLFRKEGQNVTLSCEQNLNHDAMYWYRQDPGQGLRLIYYSQIVNDFQKGDIAEGYSVSREKKESFPLTVTSAQKNPTAFYLCASKGTGKAFFGQGTRLTVV.

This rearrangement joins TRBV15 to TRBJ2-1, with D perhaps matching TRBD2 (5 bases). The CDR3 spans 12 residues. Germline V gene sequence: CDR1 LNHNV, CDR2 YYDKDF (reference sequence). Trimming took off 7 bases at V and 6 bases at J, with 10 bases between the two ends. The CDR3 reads CATKGLINEQFF. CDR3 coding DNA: TGTGCCACCAAAGGACTCATCAATGAGCAGTTCTTC.

The CDR3 reads CASSYGNTEAFF. The CDR3 bases are TGTGCCAGCAGCTACGGGAACACTGAAGCTTTCTTT. This chain links TRBV5-6 with TRBJ1-1; D not resolved. Trimming took off 3 bases at V and 1 base at J, with 4 bases between the two ends. Germline V CDR1 and CDR2: SGHDT, YYEEEE. This CDR3 is 12 amino acids long. The variable domain in full, completed from reference TRBV5-6 and TRBJ1-1, reads DAGVTQSPTHLIKTRGQQVTLRCSPKSGHDTVSWYQQALGQGPQFIFQYYEEEERQRGNFPDRFSGHQFPNYSSELNVNALLLGDSALYLCASSYGNTEAFFGQGTRLTVV.

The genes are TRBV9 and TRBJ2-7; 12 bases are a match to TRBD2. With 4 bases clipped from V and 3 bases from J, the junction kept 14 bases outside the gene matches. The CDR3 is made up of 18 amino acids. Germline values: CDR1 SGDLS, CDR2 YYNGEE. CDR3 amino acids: CASSPAFLAGGSFYEQYF. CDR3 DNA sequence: TGTGCCAGCAGCCCCGCTTTTCTAGCGGGAGGGTCCTTCTACGAGCAGTACTTC.